A selection of T cell receptor beta chains follows, all from one sample in a study of identical twins. TCRdb analysed the 5' RACE reads with MiXCR anew, one entry per CDR3 protein. This table has 500,000 to 600,000 distinct CDR3 sequences, roughly a fifth appearing once. These records were also assigned to another study, of T cells expressing NK-cell markers.

The specimen sequenced was CD4+ T cells sorted from blood. The receptor source for this set is a young woman in good health. The CDR3 runs from the conserved cysteine through the conserved F or W. D genes are given only for firm matches. Some rows have no size entry. The others give once, few or many, or a class for an expanded clone.

. TRBJ2-3 TRBV20-1 few CSVDRDANTDTQYF TGCAGTGTCGACCGGGACGCGAACACAGATACGCAGTATTTT
TRBD2 TRBJ2-1 TRBV20-1 . CSAPSSGGAGEIYNEQFF TGCAGTGCTCCCTCTAGCGGGGGGGCGGGGGAGATATACAATGAGCAGTTCTTC
. TRBJ2-3 TRBV29-1 few CSVVGEVDGPTSTDTQYF TGCAGCGTGGTGGGTGAGGTGGACGGTCCTACTAGCACAGATACGCAGTATTTT
. TRBJ2-3 TRBV15 few CATSRDPAGDTQYF TGTGCCACCAGCAGAGATCCGGCGGGGGATACGCAGTATTTT
. TRBJ1-1 TRBV12-3/TRBV12-4 . CASSLGGFGTEAFF TGTGCCAGCAGTTTAGGGGGATTCGGCACTGAAGCTTTCTTT
TRBD2 TRBJ2-7 TRBV20-1 few CSATPPSGVGVQYF TGCAGTGCTACGCCCCCTAGCGGGGTGGGTGTGCAGTACTTC
TRBD2 TRBJ2-1 TRBV11-2 few CASSVSLAEVYNEQFF TGTGCCAGCAGCGTTTCCCTAGCGGAGGTCTACAATGAGCAGTTCTTC
. TRBJ1-3 TRBV21-1 . CASSKWRGQRNTIYF TGTGCCAGCAGCAAATGGCGGGGTCAGAGAAACACCATATATTTT
. TRBJ1-2 TRBV20-1 few CSASHSGTNYGYTF TGCAGTGCTAGTCACTCCGGGACGAACTATGGCTACACCTTC
TRBD2 TRBJ2-7 TRBV7-7 . CASSPLAGVAREQYF TGTGCTAGCAGCCCTCTAGCGGGGGTGGCTCGCGAGCAGTACTTC
. TRBJ2-7 TRBV2 . CASTPGSWDEQYF TGTGCCAGCACTCCGGGGTCGTGGGACGAGCAGTACTTC
. TRBJ2-1 TRBV5-6 . CASSAGHPPNEQFF TGTGCCAGCAGCGCGGGACACCCCCCCAATGAGCAGTTCTTC
. TRBJ2-5 TRBV5-8 . CASSLARIHRLAQYF TGTGCCAGCAGCTTGGCCAGAATACATCGGTTGGCCCAGTACTTC
TRBD1 TRBJ1-2 TRBV12-3/TRBV12-4 few CASSLTGGSGYTF TGTGCCAGCAGTCTGACAGGGGGCAGCGGCTACACCTTC
. TRBJ2-3 TRBV29-1 . CSVGVADTQYF TGCAGCGTGGGGGTAGCGGATACGCAGTATTTT
. TRBJ2-2 TRBV9 . CASSSPGAGELFF TGTGCCAGCAGCTCCCCCGGGGCCGGGGAGCTGTTTTTT
. TRBJ1-5 TRBV7-2 . CASSLNSLSNQPQHF TGTGCCAGCAGCTTAAACTCTTTGAGCAATCAGCCCCAGCATTTT
TRBD1 TRBJ1-5 TRBV6-5 . CASSYGRQGNQPQHF TGTGCCAGCAGTTACGGGCGACAGGGGAATCAGCCCCAGCATTTT
. TRBJ2-1 TRBV7-2 few CASSPTVTYNEQFF TGTGCCAGCAGCCCGACTGTTACCTACAATGAGCAGTTCTTC
. TRBJ2-3 TRBV7-9 many CASSFGGAGDTQYF TGTGCCAGCAGCTTCGGGGGAGCGGGAGATACGCAGTATTTT
. TRBJ2-4 TRBV5-1 . CASSGAKNIQYF TGCGCCAGCAGTGGGGCCAAAAACATTCAGTACTTC
TRBD2 TRBJ2-3 TRBV20-1 . CSARVTPGTSGYKSADTQYF TGCAGTGCTAGAGTCACGCCCGGGACTAGCGGATACAAAAGCGCAGATACGCAGTATTTT
. TRBJ2-1 TRBV12-3/TRBV12-4 . CASSLVSGTRVNGQFF TGTGCCAGCAGTTTGGTATCAGGAACCCGCGTGAATGGGCAGTTCTTC
TRBD2 TRBJ2-7 TRBV6-5 . CASSWTSGSGEQYF TGTGCCAGCAGTTGGACTAGCGGGAGCGGCGAGCAGTACTTC
. TRBJ1-2 TRBV10-3 . CAIRTDNYGYTF TGTGCCATCAGGACAGATAACTATGGCTACACCTTC
. TRBJ2-7 TRBV10-3 few CAISESPSYYEQYF TGTGCCATCAGTGAGTCGCCATCCTACTACGAGCAGTACTTC
. TRBJ2-7 TRBV24-1 few CATSDLRGSGSYEQYF TGTGCCACCAGTGATTTGCGAGGGAGTGGCTCCTACGAGCAGTACTTC
. TRBJ2-7 TRBV5-6 . CASSFLGEYEQYF TGTGCCAGCAGCTTTTTAGGAGAATACGAGCAGTACTTC
TRBD2 TRBJ2-5 TRBV5-1 . CASSLGRIPSGGYLQETQYF TGCGCCAGCAGCTTGGGGCGGATCCCTAGCGGGGGGTACCTCCAAGAGACCCAGTACTTC
. TRBJ2-1 TRBV11-2 many CASSLVYRWGGGPGNEQFF TGTGCCAGCAGCTTAGTATATCGGTGGGGTGGAGGCCCTGGGAATGAGCAGTTCTTC
TRBD1 TRBJ2-2 TRBV28 . CAIRQGARVGELFF TGTGCCATACGACAGGGGGCGCGAGTCGGGGAGCTGTTTTTT
TRBD2 TRBJ2-1 TRBV5-1 few CASSFEREGEQFF TGCGCCAGCAGCTTCGAGCGGGAGGGGGAGCAGTTCTTC
TRBD1 TRBJ1-2 TRBV12-3/TRBV12-4 . CASSPTPGTGSYTF TGTGCCAGCAGCCCGACCCCGGGGACAGGGAGCTACACCTTC